Below, one T cell receptor beta chain is given with its context. The sample originates from a study of blood T cell repertoires in COVID-19. Looking at the study overall: Both acute and convalescent COVID-19 samples were obtained from the United States, Italy and Spain. Sources were T cells, B-cell-depleted T cells, or PBMCs; the material itself was cDNA or gDNA.

The CDR3 is 15 amino acids. Trimming pared 0 bases from V and 3 bases from J, leaving 11 bases between. Germline V gene lookup returns CDR1 SGHNT and CDR2 YYREEE (reference sequence). Original data processing: The authors estimated nucleated cell counts from reference gene primer amplification. Repertoires were generated with immunoSEQ multiplex PCR, while TCRdb's copy carries only in-frame clones and drops some. V, J and clone size derive from that table, while D and trimming were established from the DNA sequence. The sample lists 85,000 to 110,000 clones; 88% were seen once. The sequenced material came from peripheral blood. This clonotype originated in a human donor in a cohort sampled during active COVID-19. This sequence joins TRBV5-4 and TRBJ2-3, with TRBD2 as a possible D gene (6 bases). This chain's CDR3 is CASSLGGGQTDTQYF. The CDR3 coding sequence is TGTGCCAGCAGCTTGGGTGGAGGGCAAACAGATACGCAGTATTTT. The variable domain in full, completed from reference TRBV5-4 and TRBJ2-3, reads ETGVTQSPTHLIKTRGQQVTLRCSSQSGHNTVSWYQQALGQGPQFIFQYYREEENGRGNFPPRFSGLQFPNYSSELNVNALELDDSALYLCASSLGGGQTDTQYFGPGTRLTVL.